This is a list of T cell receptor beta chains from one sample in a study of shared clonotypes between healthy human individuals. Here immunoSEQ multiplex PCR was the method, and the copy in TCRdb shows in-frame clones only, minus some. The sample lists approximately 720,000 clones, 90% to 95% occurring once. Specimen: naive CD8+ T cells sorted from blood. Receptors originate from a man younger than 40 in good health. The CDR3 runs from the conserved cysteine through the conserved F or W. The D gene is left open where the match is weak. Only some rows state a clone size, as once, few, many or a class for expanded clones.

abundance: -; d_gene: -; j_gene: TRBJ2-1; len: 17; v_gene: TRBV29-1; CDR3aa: CSVSGASMVSSYNEQFF; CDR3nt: TGCAGCGTCTCCGGGGCCTCAATGGTGAGCTCCTACAATGAGCAGTTCTTC
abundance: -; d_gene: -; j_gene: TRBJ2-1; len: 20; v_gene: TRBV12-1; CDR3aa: CASSFGAPAGTPGLFDEQFF; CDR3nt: TGTGCCAGCAGCTTTGGGGCCCCAGCCGGGACCCCAGGTCTTTTTGATGAGCAGTTCTTC
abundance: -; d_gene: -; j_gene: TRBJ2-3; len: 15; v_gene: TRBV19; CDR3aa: CASSILGLGEGTQYF; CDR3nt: TGTGCCAGTAGTATACTAGGACTGGGCGAAGGTACGCAGTATTTT
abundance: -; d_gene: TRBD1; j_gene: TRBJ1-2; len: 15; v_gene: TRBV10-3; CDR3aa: CAISEGQGATYGYTF; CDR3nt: TGTGCCATCAGTGAAGGGCAGGGGGCCACCTATGGCTACACCTTC
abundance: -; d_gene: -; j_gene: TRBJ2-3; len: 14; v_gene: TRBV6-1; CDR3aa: CASKPGQSTDTQYF; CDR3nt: TGTGCCAGCAAGCCAGGACAGAGCACAGATACGCAGTATTTT
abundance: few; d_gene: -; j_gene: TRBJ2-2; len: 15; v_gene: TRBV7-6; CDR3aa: CASRGSPGATGELFF; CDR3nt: TGTGCCAGCAGGGGGTCCCCCGGTGCCACCGGGGAGCTGTTTTTT
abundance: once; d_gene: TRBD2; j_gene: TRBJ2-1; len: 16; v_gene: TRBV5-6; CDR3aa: CASSLFLADGPDEQFF; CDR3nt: TGTGCCAGCAGCTTGTTCCTAGCGGACGGGCCGGATGAGCAGTTCTTC
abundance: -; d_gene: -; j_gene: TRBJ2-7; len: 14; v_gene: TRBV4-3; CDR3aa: CASSQEASIYEQYF; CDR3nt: TGCGCCAGCAGCCAAGAGGCCAGTATCTACGAGCAGTACTTC
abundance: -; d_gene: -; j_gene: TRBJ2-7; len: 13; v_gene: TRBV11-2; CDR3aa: CASSLRANYEQYF; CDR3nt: TGTGCCAGCAGCTTAAGAGCCAACTACGAGCAGTACTTC
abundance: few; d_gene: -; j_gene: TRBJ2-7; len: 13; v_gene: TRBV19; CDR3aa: CASSSVSSYEQYF; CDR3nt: TGTGCCAGTAGTTCGGTCAGCTCCTACGAGCAGTACTTC
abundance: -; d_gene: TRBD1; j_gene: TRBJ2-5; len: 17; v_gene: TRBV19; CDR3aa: CASSIAGGQGAPETQYF; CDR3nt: TGTGCCAGTAGTATAGCTGGGGGACAGGGGGCGCCGGAGACCCAGTACTTC
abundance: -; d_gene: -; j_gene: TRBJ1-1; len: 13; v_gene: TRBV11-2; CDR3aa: CASSQYGVTEAFF; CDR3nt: TGTGCCAGCAGCCAATACGGGGTCACTGAAGCTTTCTTT
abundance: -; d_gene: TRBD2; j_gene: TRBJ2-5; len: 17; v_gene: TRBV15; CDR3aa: CATSSDPGLAGAETQYF; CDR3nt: TGTGCCACCAGCAGCGATCCGGGACTAGCGGGAGCAGAGACCCAGTACTTC
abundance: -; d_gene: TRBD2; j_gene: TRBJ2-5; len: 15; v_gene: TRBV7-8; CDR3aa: CASRLRRERRETQYF; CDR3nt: TGTGCCAGCAGACTAAGGCGGGAGAGGAGAGAGACCCAGTACTTC